The source of this T cell receptor beta chain is a study of blood T cell repertoires in COVID-19. For the study at large: Researchers got acute and convalescent COVID-19 samples from the United States, Italy and Spain. Sample material is recorded as cDNA or gDNA derived from T cells, B-cell-depleted T cells, or PBMCs.

V gave up 3 bases and J gave up 6 bases; unmatched junction bases: 8. Germline V gene lookup returns CDR1 DFQATT and CDR2 SNEGSKA (reference sequence). This CDR3 spans 13 amino acids. In the authors' methods: Reference gene primer amplification gave nucleated cell count estimates. The assay was immunoSEQ multiplex PCR, and TCRdb's table has in-frame clones only and misses some. That table is the source of V, J and clone size, and D and trimming were worked out from the DNA. In the table there are about 250,000 clones, about three quarters of which are singletons. The material sequenced was peripheral blood. The clonotype originates from a woman older than 75 with acute or convalescent COVID-19. V is TRBV20-1 and J is TRBJ2-7, with 7 bases lining up with TRBD1. The CDR3 DNA follows: TGCAGTGCTAGTGACCAGGGGGTGCTCGAGCAGTACTTC. It specifies CSASDQGVLEQYF.